This is a list of T cell receptor beta chains from one sample in a study of blood T cell repertoires in COVID-19. Data came from immunoSEQ multiplex PCR; TCRdb stores just in-frame clones and leaves some out. The table has about 140,000 clones, around 81% seen once. Sequencing was performed on peripheral blood. The receptors shown here come from a woman in her sixties or seventies with active or convalescent COVID-19. The CDR3 runs from the conserved cysteine through the conserved F or W. The D gene is left open where the match is weak. Part of the rows lack a size; the others show once, few, many or a class for expanded clones.

v_gene	d_gene	abundance	j_gene	CDR3aa	CDR3nt
TRBV29-1	NA	few	TRBJ1-1	CSAAAAPLTAGNTEAFF	TGCAGCGCGGCGGCGGCACCCCTCACGGCGGGGAACACTGAAGCTTTCTTT
TRBV2	TRBD1	NA	TRBJ1-6	CASSDRQGTNSPLHF	TGTGCCAGCAGTGACAGACAGGGGACAAATTCACCCCTCCACTTT
TRBV7-9	TRBD1	NA	TRBJ1-5	CASSSGGGNQPQHF	TGTGCCAGCAGCTCAGGGGGCGGTAATCAGCCCCAGCATTTT
TRBV6-6	NA	NA	TRBJ2-7	CASSYGARRYEQYF	TGTGCCAGCAGTTACGGAGCGCGGCGCTACGAGCAGTACTTC
TRBV3-1/TRBV3-2	TRBD1	NA	TRBJ2-3	CASSRLGTVSTDTQYF	TGTGCCAGCAGCCGCCTCGGGACAGTTAGCACAGATACGCAGTATTTT
TRBV11-3	TRBD2	NA	TRBJ2-1	CASSPGTSGGGFTEQFF	TGTGCCAGCAGCCCCGGGACTAGCGGGGGGGGCTTCACTGAGCAGTTCTTC
TRBV28	NA	once	TRBJ2-7	CASSFTVPYEQYF	TGTGCCAGCAGTTTCACAGTTCCCTACGAGCAGTACTTC
TRBV24-1	TRBD2	few	TRBJ2-1	CATSDSWVGLAGGPANEQFF	TGTGCCACCAGTGATTCTTGGGTCGGACTAGCGGGAGGGCCGGCCAATGAGCAGTTCTTC
TRBV28	NA	NA	TRBJ1-2	CASSTSGAEDYGYTF	TGTGCCAGCAGTACCTCAGGGGCAGAGGACTATGGCTACACCTTC
TRBV6-2/TRBV6-3	NA	NA	TRBJ2-5	CASSPGDRRQETQYF	TGTGCCAGCAGTCCCGGAGACAGGAGACAAGAGACCCAGTACTTC
TRBV28	NA	NA	TRBJ1-4	CASSFPTGTIVRVEKLFF	TGTGCCAGCAGTTTCCCGACAGGAACAATCGTACGTGTGGAAAAACTGTTTTTT
TRBV6-5	NA	NA	TRBJ1-5	CASSRGGSNQPQHF	TGTGCCAGCAGCCGGGGGGGAAGCAATCAGCCCCAGCATTTT
TRBV19	NA	NA	TRBJ1-5	CASSARPPGQHSNQPQHF	TGTGCCAGTAGTGCTCGGCCCCCTGGACAGCATAGCAATCAGCCCCAGCATTTT
TRBV27	TRBD2	NA	TRBJ2-3	CASSYLGLSGSGSTDTQYF	TGTGCCAGCAGTTACCTCGGGTTAAGTGGGAGCGGGAGTACAGATACGCAGTATTTT
TRBV4-3	TRBD2	NA	TRBJ2-2	CASSQGSGRGTGELFF	TGCGCCAGCAGCCAAGGCTCCGGGAGGGGAACCGGGGAGCTGTTTTTT